A selection of T cell receptor beta chains follows, all from one sample in a study of OX40 agonist ivuxolimab in advanced cancers. The repertoire was sequenced with immunoSEQ multiplex PCR; TCRdb's copy has only in-frame clones and lacks some. Of about 80,000 clones in the sample, 80% to 90% were seen once. This material consisted of CD4+ or CD8+ T cells sorted from blood, taken in a trial of the OX40 agonist ivuxolimab. These receptors came from an adult with an advanced solid tumor such as melanoma, head and neck, liver or kidney cancer. The CDR3 runs from the conserved cysteine through the conserved F or W. Fields, in order: CDR3 length, D gene, V gene, J gene, clone size, CDR3 DNA, CDR3 protein. D genes are given only for firm matches. A row's size may be missing; if present it is once, few, many or a size class.

15	TRBD2	TRBV7-2	TRBJ2-7	.	TGTGCCAGCAGCTCTAGGACTAGCGCGCACTACGAGCAGTACTTC	CASSSRTSAHYEQYF
13	TRBD1	TRBV10-3	TRBJ2-7	.	TGTGCCATCATGGGACAGGGCCTATACGAGCAGTACTTC	CAIMGQGLYEQYF
15	.	TRBV18	TRBJ2-7	.	TGTGCCAGCTCGACGTCCGTGGGGACTTCCTACGAGCAGTACTTC	CASSTSVGTSYEQYF
17	TRBD2	TRBV30	TRBJ2-6	.	TGTGCCTGGAGTGTACCGAGCGGGGGGGCTGGGGCCAACGTCCTGACTTTC	CAWSVPSGGAGANVLTF
18	TRBD2	TRBV7-3	TRBJ2-3	.	TGTGCCAGCAGCTTAAGAGGTCTTAGCGGGAGGGCAGTAGATACGCAGTATTTT	CASSLRGLSGRAVDTQYF
13	TRBD2	TRBV11-3	TRBJ2-1	few	TGTGCCAGCAGCTGGGACTATTACAATGAGCAGTTCTTC	CASSWDYYNEQFF
15	.	TRBV28	TRBJ1-2	.	TGTGCCAGCACTTTTCGTCCTACAGGGAACTATGGCTACACCTTC	CASTFRPTGNYGYTF
15	TRBD1	TRBV5-4	TRBJ1-2	few	TGTGCCAGCAGTTACGGGACAGGGGGAAACTATGGCTACACCTTC	CASSYGTGGNYGYTF
13	.	TRBV28	TRBJ1-1	.	TGTGCCAGCAGTTTACCTACAGGGAGAGTAGCTTTCTTT	CASSLPTGRVAFF
14	TRBD1	TRBV5-1	TRBJ1-2	.	TGCGCCAGCAGCACAGGGGGCTGGGAAGAAGGCTACACCTTC	CASSTGGWEEGYTF
13	.	TRBV2	TRBJ2-5	.	TGTGCCAGCAGTGAAGGGGGCCGGGGGACCCAGTACTTC	CASSEGGRGTQYF
15	TRBD2	TRBV19	TRBJ2-5	once	TGTGCCAGTAGGGAAGGGACTAGCGACCAAGAGACCCAGTACTTC	CASREGTSDQETQYF
14	.	TRBV6-5	TRBJ2-2	.	TGTGCCAGCACCCCTGCCGGGGGCACCGGGGAGCTGTTTTTT	CASTPAGGTGELFF
12	.	TRBV6-5	TRBJ1-4	.	TGTGCCAGCAGAACGGACAGAGAAAAACTGTTTTTT	CASRTDREKLFF
15	TRBD2	TRBV28	TRBJ2-5	.	TGTGCCAGCAGTTTAGGACTAGGTAATCAAGAGACCCAGTACTTC	CASSLGLGNQETQYF
15	.	TRBV7-6	TRBJ1-4	.	TGTGCCAGCAGCTCCCTTTCGGGGCTACATGAAAAACTGTTTTTT	CASSSLSGLHEKLFF
13	.	TRBV7-2	TRBJ1-1	.	TGTGCCAGCAGCCCAGGGAGGAACACTGAAGCTTTCTTT	CASSPGRNTEAFF
16	TRBD1	TRBV5-1	TRBJ2-7	.	TGCGCCAGCAGCGTGACCGGGACAGGGAATTCCTACGAGCAGTACTTC	CASSVTGTGNSYEQYF
20	TRBD2	TRBV5-1	TRBJ2-7	.	TGCGCCAGCAGTGGGGGGGATGGGACAACTAGCGGGGGACCCTCCTACGAGCAGTACTTC	CASSGGDGTTSGGPSYEQYF
14	.	TRBV11-2	TRBJ1-1	once	TGTGCCAGCAGCTTAGAGAGGGGACGCACTGAAGCTTTCTTT	CASSLERGRTEAFF
15	.	TRBV2	TRBJ2-5	.	TGTGCCAGCAGTTTCCTCGGGCTGGGTGAGGAGACCCAGTACTTC	CASSFLGLGEETQYF
14	TRBD2	TRBV18	TRBJ2-7	.	TGTGCCAGCTCACCAGGCGGGGGAAACTACGAGCAGTACTTC	CASSPGGGNYEQYF
15	.	TRBV6-6	TRBJ1-5	.	TGTGCCAGCAGTCACCACGGGCCTGGAGGTCAGCCCCAGCATTTT	CASSHHGPGGQPQHF
15	.	TRBV6-4	TRBJ1-6	few	TGTGCCAGCAGTGAGTCCGGGATTGTTGATTCACCCCTCCACTTT	CASSESGIVDSPLHF
15	TRBD1	TRBV28	TRBJ1-4	.	TGTGCCAGCAGTTTACGCGGGACAGTCAATGAAAAACTGTTTTTT	CASSLRGTVNEKLFF
12	.	TRBV2	TRBJ2-2	.	TGTGCCAGCAGCTCCAACACCGGGGAGCTGTTTTTT	CASSSNTGELFF
14	.	TRBV7-9	TRBJ1-1	.	TGTGCCAGCAGCTTAGCCCAGGGGAGCACTGAAGCTTTCTTT	CASSLAQGSTEAFF
14	TRBD1	TRBV28	TRBJ2-1	.	TGTGCCAGCAGTTCAATCGGACAGGGCGATGAGCAGTTCTTC	CASSSIGQGDEQFF
13	.	TRBV5-1	TRBJ2-7	.	TGCGCCAGCAGCTTTTGGGGCGCTGGGGAGCAGTACTTC	CASSFWGAGEQYF
12	.	TRBV7-2	TRBJ1-1	.	TGTGCCAGCAGCTGGGGGGGCACTGAAGCTTTCTTT	CASSWGGTEAFF
15	TRBD1	TRBV4-1	TRBJ2-4	.	TGCGCCAGCAGTTTCCGTACAGGGGGCGCGGACATTCAGTACTTC	CASSFRTGGADIQYF
13	.	TRBV18	TRBJ1-5	.	TGTGCCAGCTCTCTGGGGCGGAATCAGCCCCAGCATTTT	CASSLGRNQPQHF
16	TRBD2	TRBV25-1	TRBJ2-1	few	TGTGCCAGCAGTGTGTCGACTAGCGGCCCCTACAATGAGCAGTTCTTC	CASSVSTSGPYNEQFF
15	TRBD1	TRBV18	TRBJ2-1	.	TGTGCCAGCTCACCAGGGACAGGCGTATACAATGAGCAGTTCTTC	CASSPGTGVYNEQFF
15	.	TRBV6-1	TRBJ2-5	.	TGTGCCAGCAGTGAAAGTGGCGGCCCGGTTGAGACCCAGTACTTC	CASSESGGPVETQYF
13	.	TRBV7-7	TRBJ2-5	.	TGTGCTAGCAGCTTAGGAGGTGGTGAGACCCAGTACTTC	CASSLGGGETQYF
14	TRBD1	TRBV4-2	TRBJ1-2	once	TGTGCCAGCAGCCAAGTTGGGACAGGGGGAGGCTACACCTTC	CASSQVGTGGGYTF
11	.	TRBV7-2	TRBJ2-7	.	TGTGCCAGCAGCGTAGAGCGGTCGCAGTACTTC	CASSVERSQYF
16	TRBD1	TRBV28	TRBJ2-7	.	TGTGCCAGCAGTCCCCGCTCCTACAGGGGGATAGAGGAGCAGTACTTC	CASSPRSYRGIEEQYF
13	TRBD1	TRBV5-4	TRBJ1-6	.	TGTGCCAGCAGCTTTACAGGGGTTTCACCCCTCCACTTT	CASSFTGVSPLHF
13	.	TRBV7-3	TRBJ2-3	.	TGTGCCAGCAGCCCAGGGATCACAGATACGCAGTATTTT	CASSPGITDTQYF
16	.	TRBV7-6	TRBJ2-7	.	TGTGCCAGCAGCGTACCTCCGCTCCCCCCAACCTACGAGCAGTACTTC	CASSVPPLPPTYEQYF
15	TRBD1	TRBV18	TRBJ1-5	.	TGTGCCAGCTCACCGCGGACAGGGTTTGATCAGCCCCAGCATTTT	CASSPRTGFDQPQHF
14	TRBD1	TRBV6-1	TRBJ2-3	.	TGTGCCAGCAGTGGTCGACAGGGCGGAGATACGCAGTATTTT	CASSGRQGGDTQYF
14	.	TRBV2	TRBJ1-1	.	TGTGCCAGCAAAAGGGGGGGGAGGGACACTGAAGCTTTCTTT	CASKRGGRDTEAFF
14	.	TRBV6-5	TRBJ2-7	.	TGTGCCAGCAGTTACTCGAGGGCAGGGTTTGAGCAGTACTTC	CASSYSRAGFEQYF
16	TRBD1	TRBV14	TRBJ2-2	.	TGTGCCAGCAGCCTCATAGGACAGGGGAACACCGGGGAGCTGTTTTTT	CASSLIGQGNTGELFF
16	.	TRBV2	TRBJ2-2	.	TGTGCCAGCAGGATAGGGACTTCCCGTGACACCGGGGAGCTGTTTTTT	CASRIGTSRDTGELFF
17	TRBD2	TRBV19	TRBJ2-7	.	TGTGCCAGTAGTATCCTTTCTCCGACTAGCGGGAGGGGCGAGCAGTACTTC	CASSILSPTSGRGEQYF